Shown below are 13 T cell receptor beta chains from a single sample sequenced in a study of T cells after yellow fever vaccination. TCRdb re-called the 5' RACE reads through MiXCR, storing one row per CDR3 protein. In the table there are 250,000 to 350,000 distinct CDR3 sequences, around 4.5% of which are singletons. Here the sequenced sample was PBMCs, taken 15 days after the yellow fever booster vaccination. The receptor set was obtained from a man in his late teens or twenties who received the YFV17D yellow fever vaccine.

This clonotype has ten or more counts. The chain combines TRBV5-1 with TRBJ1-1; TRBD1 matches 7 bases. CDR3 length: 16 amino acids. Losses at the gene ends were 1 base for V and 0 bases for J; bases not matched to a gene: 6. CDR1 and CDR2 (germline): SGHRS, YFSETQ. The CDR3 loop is CASSLTSGGMNTEAFF. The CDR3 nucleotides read TGCGCCAGCAGCTTGACGTCAGGGGGAATGAACACTGAAGCTTTCTTT.

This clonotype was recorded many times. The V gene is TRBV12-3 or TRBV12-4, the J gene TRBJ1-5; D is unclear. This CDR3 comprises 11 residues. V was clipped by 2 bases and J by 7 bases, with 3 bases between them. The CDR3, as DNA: TGTGCCAGCAGTTTATCGCAGCCCCAGCATTTT. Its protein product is CASSLSQPQHF.

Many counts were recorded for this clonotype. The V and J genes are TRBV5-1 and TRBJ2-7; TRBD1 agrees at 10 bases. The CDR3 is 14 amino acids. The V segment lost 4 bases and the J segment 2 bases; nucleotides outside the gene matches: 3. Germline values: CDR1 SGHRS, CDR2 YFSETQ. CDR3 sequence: CASSPGQGAYEQYF. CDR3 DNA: TGCGCCAGCAGCCCAGGACAGGGGGCCTACGAGCAGTACTTC.

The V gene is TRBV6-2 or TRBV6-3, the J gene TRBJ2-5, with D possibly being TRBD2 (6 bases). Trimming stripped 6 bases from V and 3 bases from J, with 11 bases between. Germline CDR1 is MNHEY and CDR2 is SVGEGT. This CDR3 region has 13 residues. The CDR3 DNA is TGTGCCAGCAGGGGGACTGCCAAAGAGACCCAGTACTTC. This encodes CASRGTAKETQYF.

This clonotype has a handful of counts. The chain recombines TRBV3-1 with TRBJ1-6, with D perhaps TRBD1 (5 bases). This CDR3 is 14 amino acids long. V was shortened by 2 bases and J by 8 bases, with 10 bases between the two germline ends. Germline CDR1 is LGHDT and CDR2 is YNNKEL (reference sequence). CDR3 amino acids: CASSQLGGDSPLHF. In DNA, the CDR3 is TGTGCCAGCAGCCAACTGGGGGGGGATTCACCCCTCCACTTT. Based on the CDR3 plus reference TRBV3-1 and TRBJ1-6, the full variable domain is DTAVSQTPKYLVTQMGNDKSIKCEQNLGHDTMYWYKQDSKKFLKIMFSYNNKELIINETVPNRFSPKSPDKAHLNLHINSLELGDSAVYFCASSQLGGDSPLHFGNGTRLTVT.

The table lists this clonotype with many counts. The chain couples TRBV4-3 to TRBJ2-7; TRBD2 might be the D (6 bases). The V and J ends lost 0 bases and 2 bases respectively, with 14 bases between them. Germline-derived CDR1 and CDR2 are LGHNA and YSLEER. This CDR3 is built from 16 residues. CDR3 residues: CASSQDWGDAAYEQYF. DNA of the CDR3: TGCGCCAGCAGCCAAGATTGGGGGGACGCAGCCTACGAGCAGTACTTC.

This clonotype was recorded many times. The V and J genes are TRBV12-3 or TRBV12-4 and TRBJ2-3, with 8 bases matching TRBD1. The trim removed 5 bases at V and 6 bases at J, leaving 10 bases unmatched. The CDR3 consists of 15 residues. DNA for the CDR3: TGTGCCAGCAGTCCCCGGGACAGGCAAACGGATACGCAGTATTTT. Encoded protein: CASSPRDRQTDTQYF.

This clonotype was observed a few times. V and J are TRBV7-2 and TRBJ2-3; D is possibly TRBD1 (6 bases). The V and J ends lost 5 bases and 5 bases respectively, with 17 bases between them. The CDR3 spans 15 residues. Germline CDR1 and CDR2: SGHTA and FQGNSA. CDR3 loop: CASSRDRPIGDTQYF. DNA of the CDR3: TGTGCCAGCAGCCGCGACAGGCCCATCGGAGATACGCAGTATTTT.

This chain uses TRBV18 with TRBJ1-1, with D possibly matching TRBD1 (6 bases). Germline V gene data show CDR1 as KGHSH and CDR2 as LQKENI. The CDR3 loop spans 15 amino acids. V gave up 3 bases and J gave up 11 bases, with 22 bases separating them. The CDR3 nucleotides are TGTGCCAGCTCACCGCCGGGACATCCTTTGGCGGGCGCTTTCTTT. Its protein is CASSPPGHPLAGAFF.

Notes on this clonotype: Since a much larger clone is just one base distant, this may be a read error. CDR3: CSVARTYDTDTQYF. CDR3 bases: TGCAGCGTTGCGCGGACTTACGACACAGATACGCAGTATTTT. This chain connects TRBV29-1 to TRBJ2-3; TRBD2 is a possible D gene (5 bases). Trimming left V 4 bases short and J 2 bases short, with 13 bases between. CDR1 and CDR2 from the germline V gene are SQVTM and ANQGSEA. The CDR3 is made up of 14 amino acids.

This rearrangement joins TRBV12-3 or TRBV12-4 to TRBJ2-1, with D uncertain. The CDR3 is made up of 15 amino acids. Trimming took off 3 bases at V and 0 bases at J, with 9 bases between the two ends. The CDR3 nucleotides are TGTGCCAGCAGTTTCGGGTACGGCTCCTACAATGAGCAGTTCTTC. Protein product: CASSFGYGSYNEQFF.

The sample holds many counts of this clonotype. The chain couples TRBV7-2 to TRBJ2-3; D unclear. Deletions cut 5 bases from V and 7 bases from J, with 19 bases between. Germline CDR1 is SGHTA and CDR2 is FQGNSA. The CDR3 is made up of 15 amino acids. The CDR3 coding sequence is TGTGCCAGCAGCCGGAGCAGCGCAGAGTCCCATACGCAGTATTTT. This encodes CASSRSSAESHTQYF.

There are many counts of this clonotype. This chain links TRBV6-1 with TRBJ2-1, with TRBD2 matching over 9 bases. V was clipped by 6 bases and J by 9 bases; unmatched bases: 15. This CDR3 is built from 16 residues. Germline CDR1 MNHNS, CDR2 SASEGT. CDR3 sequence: CASRYLAGAPTGEQFF. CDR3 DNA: TGTGCCAGCAGGTATTTAGCGGGGGCCCCTACAGGTGAGCAGTTCTTC.